This T cell receptor beta chain was recovered during a study of T cells in Graves' hyperthyroidism and ophthalmopathy. Amplification yielded TCR beta CDR3 regions, with RNA transcripts as the source. The HTBI primer set drove a first-round RT-PCR of the TCR CDR3. TCRdb passed the multiplex PCR reads through MiXCR, listing each CDR3 protein once. This sample has 480,000 or so distinct CDR3 sequences, with about 46% found just once. Study-level findings and limits: Ophthalmopathy cases were set apart from stable hyperthyroidism by a 13 V-J model.

Germline V gene data show CDR1 as MGHDK and CDR2 as SYGVNS. The CDR3 is 13 amino acids. The germline V and J ends were trimmed by 5 bases and 2 bases, with 7 bases remaining between them. Note on this clonotype: Its antigen is unidentified.

The sequence was obtained from an adult woman with Graves' disease, either hyperthyroidism or ophthalmopathy (not recorded which). Source material: peripheral blood or thyroid tissue (not recorded which). The chain joins TRBV25-1 to TRBJ1-3; D uncertain. This CDR3 reads CASSLIPGNTIYF. CDR3 DNA sequence: TGTGCCAGCAGTTTAATTCCTGGAAACACCATATATTTT.